This entry concerns a single T cell receptor beta chain. Its antigen remains unidentified. Donors had no other autoimmune disease or infection in four weeks. Amplification started from genomic DNA. A primer set of 30 forward and 13 reverse primers amplified the CDR3. TCRdb analysed the multiplex PCR reads with MiXCR anew, one entry per CDR3 protein. Among under 300,000 distinct CDR3 sequences listed, more than 45% were seen once. These data belong to a study of type 1 and type 2 diabetes patients. Study in general: Donors were type 1 diabetes, type 2 diabetes, or nondiabetic controls. Overall study results and limits: Type 2 diabetes and control samples shared highly correlated V and J usage, averaging about 0.97.

Trimming took off 8 bases at V and 4 bases at J, with 12 bases between the two ends. Germline CDR1 and CDR2: ENHRY and SYGVKD. The length of the CDR3 is 12 residues. The receptor's source is a young man with type 2 diabetes. Sequencing was performed on peripheral blood mononuclear cells (PBMCs). J is TRBJ2-7 and V is TRBV10-3; maybe TRBD2 (6 bases). The CDR3 spells CAIGGVGYEQYF. For the CDR3, the DNA is TGTGCCATCGGAGGGGTGGGATACGAGCAGTACTTC.